A selection of T cell receptor beta chains follows, all from one sample in a study of blood T cells in healthy people across ages. TCRdb used MiXCR to reprocess the 5' RACE reads, holding one entry per CDR3 protein. The sample yields 800,000 to 950,000 distinct CDR3 sequences, 45% to 50% seen once. The specimen sequenced was blood. All receptors come from a man between 25 and 39 years old in good health. Each CDR3 is given with its conserved first and last residue. D genes are given only for firm matches. Rows may omit the clone size; those that give it use once, few, many or a size class.

J: TRBJ1-5
D: NA
size: few
V: TRBV9
DNA: TGTGCCAGCAGCGTTTCAGGTTCGGATCAGCCCCAGCATTTT
CDR3: CASSVSGSDQPQHF

J: TRBJ2-5
D: TRBD1
size: NA
V: TRBV27
DNA: TGTACCAGCAGTACGCTGGACAGGGCAGGAGAGACCCAGTACTTC
CDR3: CTSSTLDRAGETQYF

J: TRBJ2-3
D: NA
size: NA
V: TRBV5-1
DNA: TGCGCCAGCAGTTCGCCCCCAGGTAGAGGCACAGATACGCAGTATTTT
CDR3: CASSSPPGRGTDTQYF

J: TRBJ2-6
D: TRBD2
size: NA
V: TRBV7-3
DNA: TGTGCCAGCAGCTTAACGAGAGCTGCTAGCGGGGGCTCTGGGGCCAACGTCCTGACTTTC
CDR3: CASSLTRAASGGSGANVLTF

J: TRBJ2-7
D: TRBD2
size: NA
V: TRBV11-1
DNA: TGTGCCAGCAGCTTACTAGCGGAGTACAATGAGCAGTACTTC
CDR3: CASSLLAEYNEQYF

J: TRBJ2-7
D: TRBD2
size: few
V: TRBV11-3
DNA: TGTGCCAGCAGCTTAGCTAGCGGGGTCACCTACGAGCAGTACTTC
CDR3: CASSLASGVTYEQYF

J: TRBJ2-1
D: NA
size: once
V: TRBV11-2
DNA: TGTGCCAGCAGCTCCGGGGAGGTCAGGGGGTACGGGCAGTTCTTC
CDR3: CASSSGEVRGYGQFF

J: TRBJ2-7
D: NA
size: few
V: TRBV27
DNA: TGTGCCAGCAGTTTGATAAGGGACTGGGAGGCCGAGCAGTACTTC
CDR3: CASSLIRDWEAEQYF

J: TRBJ2-1
D: TRBD2
size: few
V: TRBV6-2/TRBV6-3
DNA: TGTGCCAGCAGTTCGAGCGGGGGGGTCGGCAATGAGCAGTTCTTC
CDR3: CASSSSGGVGNEQFF

J: TRBJ2-7
D: TRBD2
size: many
V: TRBV29-1
DNA: TGCAGCGTTGAAGATGTCGGGGGGGCCAACTCCTACGAGCAGTACTTC
CDR3: CSVEDVGGANSYEQYF

J: TRBJ2-5
D: NA
size: NA
V: TRBV11-2
DNA: TGTGCCAGCAGCTTAGAACTGGGGTGGGAGGAGACCCAGTACTTC
CDR3: CASSLELGWEETQYF

J: TRBJ2-7
D: TRBD2
size: NA
V: TRBV11-2
DNA: TGTGCCAGCAGCACCAGACTAGCGGGGGTTGAGCAGTACTTC
CDR3: CASSTRLAGVEQYF

J: TRBJ2-1
D: NA
size: NA
V: TRBV6-6
DNA: TGTGCCAGCAGTTACCTTCCGGTAGCGGAAGGTGAGCAGTTCTTC
CDR3: CASSYLPVAEGEQFF

J: TRBJ1-4
D: NA
size: NA
V: TRBV29-1
DNA: TGCAGCGGCCTGACGGACCCCAATGAAGAACTGTTTTTT
CDR3: CSGLTDPNEELFF

J: TRBJ2-7
D: NA
size: few
V: TRBV29-1
DNA: TGCAGCGCAGGATCCTCCTACGAGCAGTACTTC
CDR3: CSAGSSYEQYF

J: TRBJ2-7
D: TRBD2
size: NA
V: TRBV12-5
DNA: TGTGCTAGCTCCAGCTCTAGGACTAGTGAGCAGTACTTC
CDR3: CASSSSRTSEQYF

J: TRBJ2-5
D: NA
size: NA
V: TRBV9
DNA: TGTGCCAGCAGCGTTACGGACATAGACCAAGAGACCCAGTACTTC
CDR3: CASSVTDIDQETQYF

J: TRBJ2-3
D: TRBD2
size: once
V: TRBV6-5
DNA: TGTGCCAGCAGTGACCGGGGACTAGCGGCCACAGATACGCAGTATTTT
CDR3: CASSDRGLAATDTQYF

J: TRBJ1-4
D: NA
size: few
V: TRBV20-1
DNA: TGCAGTGCTAGAGATCCGGGCACTTCTAATGAAAAACTGTTTTTT
CDR3: CSARDPGTSNEKLFF

J: TRBJ1-2
D: TRBD1
size: few
V: TRBV10-3
DNA: TGTGCCATCAGTGAGGGGACAGGGGCCAATGGCTACACCTTC
CDR3: CAISEGTGANGYTF

J: TRBJ2-2
D: NA
size: NA
V: TRBV28
DNA: TGTGCCAGTAGTTTATATAAGGGAATTAGCGCCGGGGAGCTGTTTTTT
CDR3: CASSLYKGISAGELFF

J: TRBJ2-7
D: NA
size: few
V: TRBV4-1
DNA: TGCGCCAGCAGCCAAGATGGGGTTCGCGAGCAGTACTTC
CDR3: CASSQDGVREQYF

J: TRBJ1-1
D: NA
size: few
V: TRBV11-2
DNA: TGTGCCAGCAGCTTAAGATCAGGCATCACTGAAGCTTTCTTT
CDR3: CASSLRSGITEAFF

J: TRBJ1-1
D: NA
size: NA
V: TRBV11-2
DNA: TGTGCCGGCAGCCCGTCAGGGATGAACACTGAAGCTTTCTTT
CDR3: CAGSPSGMNTEAFF

J: TRBJ1-1
D: NA
size: NA
V: TRBV20-1
DNA: TGCAGTGCTAGAGATGAGGGGGTGGGGAACACTGAAGCTTTCTTT
CDR3: CSARDEGVGNTEAFF

J: TRBJ2-7
D: TRBD1
size: few
V: TRBV7-2
DNA: TGTGCCAGCAGCGGCCGGGACAGGGGTTACAACGAGCAGTACTTC
CDR3: CASSGRDRGYNEQYF

J: TRBJ1-2
D: NA
size: NA
V: TRBV29-1
DNA: TGCAGCGTTGAAGACCTGATGGGGCAAGGCTACACCTTC
CDR3: CSVEDLMGQGYTF

J: TRBJ2-1
D: NA
size: NA
V: TRBV28
DNA: TGTGCCAGCAGTTTCGGGGAGGGGGCTGGAGACAATGAGCAGTTCTTC
CDR3: CASSFGEGAGDNEQFF

J: TRBJ1-2
D: NA
size: NA
V: TRBV20-1
DNA: TGCAGTGCTAGAGATATCCAGGGGTTAAGCTATGGCTACACCTTC
CDR3: CSARDIQGLSYGYTF

J: TRBJ2-3
D: TRBD2
size: many
V: TRBV18
DNA: TGTGCCAGCAGCCCTAGCGGGGGGGGCACAGATACGCAGTATTTT
CDR3: CASSPSGGGTDTQYF

J: TRBJ2-1
D: TRBD2
size: few
V: TRBV24-1
DNA: TGTGCCACCAGTGACTCCGTCGGGGGGAGATTCCATGAGCAGTTCTTC
CDR3: CATSDSVGGRFHEQFF

J: TRBJ2-5
D: NA
size: NA
V: TRBV3-1
DNA: TGTGCCAGCAGCGCCCGGACTGTTGAGACCCAGTACTTC
CDR3: CASSARTVETQYF

J: TRBJ2-7
D: TRBD1
size: NA
V: TRBV2
DNA: TGTGCCAGCAGCCTACTGGTCCAGGGGGAGAGCGAGCAGTACTTC
CDR3: CASSLLVQGESEQYF

J: TRBJ2-1
D: NA
size: NA
V: TRBV9
DNA: TGTGCCAGCAAGAGGCGGGGTGGGGACAATGAGCAGTTCTTC
CDR3: CASKRRGGDNEQFF